The 14 T cell receptor beta chains reported below all come from one sample, sequenced in a study of T cell responses to AZD1222 COVID-19 vaccine. TCRdb keeps only in-frame clones here, not all; method: immunoSEQ multiplex PCR. The sample lists about 180,000 clones, 70% to 90% seen once, with 11% in the top ten. Sequencing used peripheral blood, obtained 28 days after the second AZD1222 dose. These receptors were taken from an adult who received the AZD1222 COVID-19 vaccine.

This clone appeared a single time. This rearrangement joins TRBV11-2 to TRBJ1-1, with 9 bases identical to TRBD1. CDR1 is SGHAT, CDR2 FQNNGV, per germline. The length of the CDR3 is 14 residues. The V and J ends lost 5 bases and 2 bases, in that order; junction bases with no gene match: 3. The CDR3 reads CASSRQGVNTEAFF. In DNA form, the CDR3 reads TGTGCCAGCAGCCGACAGGGGGTCAACACTGAAGCTTTCTTT.

The CDR3 sequence: CASSVSSNEQFF. In nucleotides, the CDR3 is TGCGCCAGCAGCGTCAGTAGCAATGAGCAGTTCTTC. This sequence joins TRBV4-1 and TRBJ2-1; D gene ambiguous. The V and J ends lost 5 bases and 6 bases respectively, with 8 bases between them. Germline V CDR1 and CDR2: MGHRA, YSYEKL. The CDR3 sequence is 12 residues long.

The V and J genes are TRBV29-1 and TRBJ2-3; perhaps TRBD1 as D (7 bases). CDR1 and CDR2 from the germline V gene are SQVTM and ANQGSEA. CDR3 size: 15 residues. The germline V and J ends were trimmed by 6 bases and 2 bases, with 18 bases remaining between them. The CDR3 is CSVQGGTENTDTQYF. The CDR3 DNA sequence: TGCAGCGTCCAAGGGGGGACAGAGAACACAGATACGCAGTATTTT.

The chain carries TRBV29-1 and TRBJ2-7, with 8 bases lining up with TRBD1. V lost 7 bases, J lost 5 bases, and 10 bases stayed unmatched. Germline loops: CDR1 SQVTM, CDR2 ANQGSEA. The CDR3 consists of 13 residues. The CDR3 DNA reads as TGCAGCGCTACGGACAGGGACCCCCACGAGCAGTACTTC. Translation: CSATDRDPHEQYF.

The chain recombines TRBV19 with TRBJ1-2, with a possible D match to TRBD1 (6 bases). V shed 0 bases and J shed 6 bases, with 14 bases lying between them. CDR1 is LNHDA, CDR2 SQIVND, per germline (reference sequence). The CDR3 covers 15 residues. The CDR3 sequence: CASSIDPAGVDGYTF. CDR3 bases: TGTGCCAGTAGTATAGATCCGGCAGGGGTGGATGGCTACACCTTC.

This clone is a singleton in its sample. The CDR3 protein is CASSLARPGRTPRFYEQYF. CDR3 coding DNA: TGTGCCAGCAGCTTAGCGCGCCCGGGACGGACCCCCCGATTCTACGAGCAGTACTTC. The chain joins TRBV11-2 to TRBJ2-7, with D perhaps given as TRBD1 or TRBD2 (5 bases each). Trimming took off 1 base at V and 3 bases at J, with 25 bases between the two ends. Germline assignment: CDR1 SGHAT and CDR2 FQNNGV. CDR3 length: 19 amino acids.

The chain recombines TRBV19 with TRBJ1-6; 7 bases agree with TRBD1. The CDR3 is 15 residues long. Trimming at V came to 4 bases and at J to 12 bases, leaving 12 bases not matched to a gene. CDR1 LNHDA and CDR2 SQIVND come from the germline V gene (reference sequence). CDR3 amino acids: CASSRQGDAMGPLHF. The CDR3 nucleotides are TGTGCCAGTAGTAGGCAGGGGGATGCTATGGGACCCCTCCACTTT.

This clone was seen just once. V gene TRBV3-1 (or the pseudogene TRBV3-2) combines with J gene TRBJ2-5; D remains ambiguous. The CDR3 length is 14 residues. Trimming left V 6 bases short and J 0 bases short, with 11 bases between. Germline CDR1 and CDR2: LGHDT and YNNKEL (reference sequence). For the CDR3, the DNA is TGTGCCAGCAGGTTGTGGAGCGACCAAGAGACCCAGTACTTC. Encoded protein: CASRLWSDQETQYF.

The chain is built from TRBV7-3 and TRBJ2-1, with D uncertain. Germline-derived CDR1 and CDR2 are SGHTA and FQGTGA. This CDR3 is 14 amino acids long. With 2 bases removed from V and 9 bases from J, the gap between germline ends came to 14 bases. CDR3 sequence: CASSLAARSSEQFF. In DNA, the CDR3 is TGTGCCAGCAGCTTAGCCGCTAGATCCAGTGAGCAGTTCTTC.

This sequence joins TRBV15 and TRBJ2-7; 7 bases agree with TRBD1. Germline trimming cut 5 bases from V and 2 bases from J; bases unmatched to any gene: 6. CDR1 is LNHNV, CDR2 YYDKDF, per germline (reference sequence). This CDR3 has 14 amino acids. The DNA for the CDR3 is TGTGCCACCAGCTCAAACAGGGGACCCTACGAGCAGTACTTC. Its protein product is CATSSNRGPYEQYF.

This clone showed up just a few times. The J gene is TRBJ1-1, the V gene TRBV5-1; D ambiguous. The CDR3 has 15 amino acids. Germline V lookup: CDR1 SGHRS, CDR2 YFSETQ. Trimming removed 4 bases from V and 1 base from J, with 14 bases in between. In nucleotides, the CDR3 is TGCGCCAGCAGCAGAGGGTTAACGGGGAACACTGAAGCTTTCTTT. Its protein is CASSRGLTGNTEAFF.

This chain's CDR3 is CSVDLGTEAFF. The CDR3 nucleotides read TGCAGCGTTGATTTGGGTACTGAAGCTTTCTTT. V usage is TRBV29-1 and J usage is TRBJ1-1; no firm D call. There are 11 residues in the CDR3. Germline V lookup: CDR1 SQVTM, CDR2 ANQGSEA. V shed 3 bases and J shed 5 bases, with 7 bases lying between them.

This chain joins TRBV30 and TRBJ2-7, with TRBD1 matching 7 bases. This CDR3 has 19 amino acids. Per germline, CDR1 GTSNPN and CDR2 SVGIG (reference sequence). J lost 0 bases, V lost 0 bases, and 17 bases had no gene match. The CDR3 coding sequence is TGTGCCTGGAGTGTAGGAGTTTACAGGGGCCGCTCGAGCTCCTACGAGCAGTACTTC. Protein sequence: CAWSVGVYRGRSSSYEQYF.

The chain links TRBV3-1 (or the pseudogene TRBV3-2) to TRBJ2-5, with 8 bases matching TRBD2. CDR3 length: 16 residues. The germline V gene encodes CDR1 LGHDT and CDR2 YNNKEL (reference sequence). The V gene end was trimmed by 2 bases and the J gene end by 2 bases; junction bases not matched to a gene: 7. CDR3 coding DNA: TGTGCCAGCAGCCAATGGAGTGCTAGCGGGCAAGAGACCCAGTACTTC. It encodes CASSQWSASGQETQYF.